Given below is one T cell receptor beta chain in context. The antigen remains undetermined. The entry originates in a study of CD8 T cells in Susac syndrome. Overall study results and limits: It was acknowledged by the study that relatively few individuals were included in its TCR sequencing and HLA analysis.

The RNA, about 0.45 to 1 ug, was put through reverse transcription using random hexamers. One entry per CDR3 protein, called by TCRdb with MiXCR from the immunoSEQ multiplex PCR reads. The sample includes approximately 140,000 distinct CDR3 sequences, roughly 80% of them seen just once. Purification of the CD8+ and CD4+ T cells relied on negative isolation, and TEMRA cells underwent FACS enrichment. What was sequenced was CD8+ T cells from PBMCs. The sequence was obtained from a human donor with multiple sclerosis.

Here the CDR3 DNA reads TGTGCCAGCAGTTACTCAATACAGAGCGGGTATTATGAGCAGTTCTTC. As protein: CASSYSIQSGYYEQFF. The rearrangement joins TRBV6-2 or TRBV6-3 to TRBJ2-1; maybe TRBD2 (6 bases). This CDR3 has 16 amino acids. The V and J ends lost 0 bases and 8 bases respectively, with 17 bases between them. Germline CDR1 MNHEY, CDR2 SVGEGT.